This passage covers 23 T cell receptor beta chains from one sample sequenced in a study of beta chain features in type 1 diabetes. Every bit of the isolated RNA underwent reverse transcription, so sequencing read expressed TCRB transcripts. This table comes from immunoSEQ multiplex PCR, and its TCRdb copy is limited to in-frame clones, with some not included. The repertoire consists of 200,000 to 250,000 clones, with 68% occurring once and the leading ten covering about 0.051%. What was sequenced was naive CD4+ T cells from blood. These receptors all stem from a man aged 25 to 40 in good health.

This chain connects TRBV9 to TRBJ2-1; D possibly corresponds to TRBD2 (6 bases). The CDR3 runs 16 residues. The V gene's germline CDR1 is SGDLS and CDR2 YYNGEE. The germline V and J ends were trimmed by 4 bases and 6 bases, with 20 bases remaining between them. CDR3 region: CASSSPGAGRTNEQFF. DNA for the CDR3: TGTGCCAGCAGCTCCCCGGGAGCCGGTCGAACCAATGAGCAGTTCTTC.

J is TRBJ2-2 and V is TRBV5-1; D not certain. Germline values: CDR1 SGHRS, CDR2 YFSETQ. The ends were cut back, 4 bases at V and 6 bases at J, with 7 bases in the middle. The CDR3 totals 12 residues. The CDR3 reads CASSRPAGELFF. The CDR3 DNA reads TGCGCCAGCAGCCGGCCAGCCGGGGAGCTGTTTTTT.

V and J are TRBV4-2 and TRBJ2-4, with 8 bases matching TRBD2. The CDR3 sequence is 16 residues long. Trimming cost V 2 bases and J 0 bases; bases outside gene matches: 3. CDR1 LGHNA and CDR2 YNFKEQ come from the germline V gene. CDR3 protein: CASSQFSGEAKNIQYF. The CDR3 nucleotides read TGTGCCAGCAGCCAATTTAGCGGGGAAGCCAAAAACATTCAGTACTTC.

Details on this clone: The sample contains more than one DNA sequence encoding this CDR3. The rearrangement uses TRBV30 and TRBJ1-3, with D unresolved. V lost 0 bases to trimming and J lost 0 bases, with 6 bases between them. The length of the CDR3 is 14 residues. Germline CDR1 and CDR2: GTSNPN and SVGIG (reference sequence). This chain's CDR3 is CAWSVKGSGNTIYF. DNA of the CDR3: TGTGCCTGGAGTGTAAAAGGCTCTGGAAACACCATATATTTT.

CDR3 in amino acids: CASSHRRDKGRGNEQFF. CDR3 bases: TGCGCCAGCAGCCATCGGAGGGATAAGGGGAGAGGCAATGAGCAGTTCTTC. The chain carries TRBV5-1 and TRBJ2-1; tentative D call: TRBD2 (6 bases). This CDR3 is built from 17 residues. Germline CDR1 and CDR2: SGHRS and YFSETQ. V was shortened by 4 bases and J by 6 bases, with 23 bases between the two germline ends.

The chain is built from TRBV2 and TRBJ2-4; 7 bases map to TRBD1. V lost 5 bases to trimming and J lost 0 bases; unmatched junction nucleotides: 7. The CDR3 sequence is 16 residues long. CDR1 and CDR2 from the germline V gene are SNHLY and FYNNEI. Here the CDR3 DNA reads TGTGCCAGCAGTTTTTGGACAGGTCTAGCCAAAAACATTCAGTACTTC. Protein: CASSFWTGLAKNIQYF.

The chain combines TRBV5-1 with TRBJ2-3; D is perhaps TRBD2 (6 bases). The ends were cut back, 0 bases at V and 2 bases at J, with 10 bases in the middle. This CDR3 has 15 residues. Germline V lookup: CDR1 SGHRS, CDR2 YFSETQ. CDR3 DNA: TGCGCCAGCAGCTTGGGAGCGGGCATCACAGATACGCAGTATTTT. Protein sequence: CASSLGAGITDTQYF.

A remark on this clone: Within the sample, other DNA sequences also encode this same CDR3. This chain links TRBV29-1 with TRBJ2-5, with D tentatively TRBD1 or TRBD2 (5 bases each). CDR3 length: 12 residues. Trimming stripped 6 bases from V and 5 bases from J, with 13 bases between. From germline, CDR1 is SQVTM and CDR2 ANQGSEA. CDR3 sequence: CSVERGEETQYF. CDR3 in DNA: TGCAGCGTCGAGAGAGGGGAGGAGACCCAGTACTTC. Together with reference TRBV29-1 and TRBJ2-5, the CDR3 gives the full variable domain: SAVISQKPSRDICQRGTSLTIQCQVDSQVTMMFWYRQQPGQSLTLIATANQGSEATYESGFVIDKFPISRPNLTFSTLTVSNMSPEDSSIYLCSVERGEETQYFGPGTRLLVL.

CDR3 region: CASSQWTAERAFF. The CDR3 DNA follows: TGCGCCAGCAGCCAATGGACAGCTGAGAGAGCTTTCTTT. The chain uses TRBV4-1 and TRBJ1-1, with a tentative D call TRBD1 (6 bases). Germline-derived CDR1 and CDR2 are MGHRA and YSYEKL. This CDR3 is 13 amino acids long. V was clipped by 2 bases and J by 10 bases, with 14 bases between them.

V is TRBV12-5 and J is TRBJ1-5; no clear D gene. Per the germline V gene, CDR1 is LGHNT and CDR2 is FRNRAP. V was pared by 2 bases and J by 4 bases, with 9 bases between. The CDR3 has 14 residues. CDR3 DNA sequence: TGTGCTAGTGGTTTGAACTCCAATAATCAGCCCCAGCATTTT. Its protein is CASGLNSNNQPQHF.

The chain employs TRBV5-1 and TRBJ2-5; 8 bases are a match to TRBD2. Germline lookup yields CDR1 SGHRS and CDR2 YFSETQ. The J segment lost 0 bases and the V segment lost 1 base, leaving 2 bases of the junction unmatched. The CDR3 length is 15 residues. The CDR3 nucleotides are TGCGCCAGCAGCTTGCCACTAGCGGACCAAGAGACCCAGTACTTC. Translation gives CASSLPLADQETQYF.

CDR3 DNA: TGCAGCGCCGGGGACACCGGGGAGCTGTTTTTT. Its translation is CSAGDTGELFF. The chain joins TRBV29-1 to TRBJ2-2; TRBD2 might be the D (5 bases). This CDR3 contains 11 residues. V lost 7 bases to trimming and J lost 3 bases, with 6 bases between them. The V gene's germline CDR1 is SQVTM and CDR2 ANQGSEA.

This chain links TRBV13 with TRBJ2-1; weak D call: TRBD1 (6 bases). Germline CDR1 and CDR2: PRHDT and FYEKMQ (reference sequence). The CDR3 totals 16 residues. Trimming left V 0 bases short and J 8 bases short, with 17 bases between. The CDR3 coding sequence is TGTGCCAGCAGCTTAGGAGGGACAACCTTTGGTCATGAGCAGTTCTTC. Amino acids: CASSLGGTTFGHEQFF.

J is TRBJ2-3 and V is TRBV25-1, with no clear D. The CDR3 is 15 residues long. Trimming left V 4 bases short and J 0 bases short, with 11 bases between. Looked up from germline, CDR1 is MGHDK and CDR2 is SYGVNS. CDR3 sequence reads: CASSGAAASTDTQYF. Here the CDR3 DNA reads TGTGCCAGCAGTGGGGCGGCAGCTAGCACAGATACGCAGTATTTT.

This chain uses TRBV4-3 with TRBJ2-1, with TRBD2 matching over 9 bases. The V segment lost 4 bases and the J segment 0 bases; nucleotides outside the gene matches: 13. Per germline, CDR1 LGHNA and CDR2 YSLEER. CDR3 length: 19 amino acids. CDR3: CASSLHPSTSGRSYNEQFF. Here the CDR3 DNA reads TGCGCCAGCAGCCTTCACCCTTCGACTAGCGGTCGCTCCTACAATGAGCAGTTCTTC.

The chain employs TRBV5-6 and TRBJ2-3; D unclear. Trimming shortened V by 0 bases and J by 4 bases, and 9 bases separated the two germline ends. Germline V gene data show CDR1 as SGHDT and CDR2 as YYEEEE. The CDR3 covers 14 residues. CDR3 bases: TGTGCCAGCAGCTTGGGCCGCGGACCAGATACGCAGTATTTT. Its protein is CASSLGRGPDTQYF.

The DNA of the CDR3 is TGTGCCAGCAGCGAATACCCAAATGAAAAACTGTTTTTT. This codes for CASSEYPNEKLFF. The chain couples TRBV9 to TRBJ1-4; D is unclear. The CDR3 is 13 amino acids. V dropped 3 bases and J dropped 5 bases, with 8 bases sitting between them. Germline CDR1 and CDR2: SGDLS and YYNGEE.

This clone was observed a single time. The chain recombines TRBV7-9 with TRBJ2-3; the D gene is possibly TRBD1 (5 bases). CDR3 length equals 14 residues. With 0 bases removed from V and 2 bases from J, the gap between germline ends came to 6 bases. Germline assignment: CDR1 SEHNR and CDR2 FQNEAQ (reference sequence). Here the CDR3 reads CASSLARDTDTQYF. In nucleotides, the CDR3 is TGTGCCAGCAGCTTAGCCAGGGACACAGATACGCAGTATTTT.

The chain has TRBV30 and TRBJ2-3; tentative D call: TRBD2 (6 bases). CDR1 and CDR2 (germline): GTSNPN, SVGIG (reference sequence). This CDR3 spans 15 amino acids. V shed 4 bases and J shed 2 bases, with 16 bases lying between them. The CDR3 sequence: CAWNLVRGVTDTQYF. DNA of the CDR3: TGTGCCTGGAATCTGGTGCGGGGTGTCACAGATACGCAGTATTTT.

This chain uses TRBV2 with TRBJ2-1; 10 bases are shared with TRBD2. CDR1 and CDR2 from the germline V gene are SNHLY and FYNNEI. V lost 8 bases and J lost 7; bases outside the gene matches: 11. This CDR3 contains 15 residues. The CDR3 sequence: CASHLASGSRNEQFF. The CDR3 DNA sequence: TGTGCCAGCCACCTCGCTAGCGGGAGTCGAAATGAGCAGTTCTTC.

The chain joins TRBV5-1 to TRBJ2-3, with a possible D match to TRBD1 (6 bases). Trimming stripped 0 bases from V and 3 bases from J, with 8 bases between. In germline, CDR1 is SGHRS, CDR2 YFSETQ. The CDR3 runs to 14 residues. DNA of the CDR3: TGCGCCAGCAGCTTGGACAGGGCGACAGATACGCAGTATTTT. Amino acids: CASSLDRATDTQYF.

A few counts support this clone. The J gene is TRBJ2-5, the V gene TRBV29-1; D unclear. Deletions cut 4 bases from V and 4 bases from J, with 13 bases between. This CDR3 contains 13 residues. The V gene's germline CDR1 is SQVTM and CDR2 ANQGSEA. CDR3 sequence (DNA): TGCAGCGTTGTCCCGGGCTCCCGAGAGACCCAGTACTTC. Its protein is CSVVPGSRETQYF.

This chain uses TRBV7-2 with TRBJ2-7; the match to TRBD1 covers 7 bases. The CDR3 has 12 residues. Germline V gene data show CDR1 as SGHTA and CDR2 as FQGNSA. The V gene end was trimmed by 5 bases and the J gene end by 7 bases; junction bases not matched to a gene: 5. CDR3 sequence reads: CASSETGFEQYF. CDR3 sequence (DNA): TGTGCCAGCAGCGAGACAGGGTTTGAGCAGTACTTC.